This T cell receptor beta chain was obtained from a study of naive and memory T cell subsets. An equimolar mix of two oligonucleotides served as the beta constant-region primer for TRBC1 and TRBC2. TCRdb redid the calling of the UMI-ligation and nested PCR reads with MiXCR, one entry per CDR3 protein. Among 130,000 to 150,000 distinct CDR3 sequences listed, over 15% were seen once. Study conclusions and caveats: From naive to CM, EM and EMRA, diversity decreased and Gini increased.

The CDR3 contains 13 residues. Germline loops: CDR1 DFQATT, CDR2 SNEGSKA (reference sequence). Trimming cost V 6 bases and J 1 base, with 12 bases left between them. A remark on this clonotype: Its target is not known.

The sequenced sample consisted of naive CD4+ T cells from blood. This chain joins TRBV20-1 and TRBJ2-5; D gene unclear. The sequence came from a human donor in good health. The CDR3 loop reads CSAPRWSQETQYF. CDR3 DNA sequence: TGCAGTGCCCCTCGTTGGTCCCAAGAGACCCAGTACTTC.